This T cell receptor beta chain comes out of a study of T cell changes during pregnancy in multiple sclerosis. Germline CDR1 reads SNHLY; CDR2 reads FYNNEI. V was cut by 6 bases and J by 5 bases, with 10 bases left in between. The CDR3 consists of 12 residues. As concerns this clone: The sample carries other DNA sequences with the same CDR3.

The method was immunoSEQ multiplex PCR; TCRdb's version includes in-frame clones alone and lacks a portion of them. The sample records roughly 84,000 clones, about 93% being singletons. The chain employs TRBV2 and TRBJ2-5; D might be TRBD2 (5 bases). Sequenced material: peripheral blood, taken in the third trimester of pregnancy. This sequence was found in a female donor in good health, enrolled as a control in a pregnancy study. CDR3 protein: CASSARGETQYF. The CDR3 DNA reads TGTGCCAGCAGCGCACGCGGGGAGACCCAGTACTTC.